The next 4 T cell receptor beta chains were all read from a single sample in a study of identifying expanded T cells in peripheral blood. Clones were sequenced by immunoSEQ multiplex PCR, and TCRdb holds only the in-frame ones, with some missing. Seen here are about 78,000 clones, roughly 86% observed once, and the top ten hold about 17%. Sequencing used blood. The receptors stem from a person aged 18 to 75 in good health.

This chain uses TRBV7-2 with TRBJ1-5, with 9 bases identical to TRBD1. The V and J ends lost 3 bases and 6 bases, in that order; junction bases with no gene match: 12. Germline V gene data show CDR1 as SGHTA and CDR2 as FQGNSA. The CDR3 consists of 17 residues. The chain's CDR3 is CASSFQPTGGWGQPQHF. CDR3 nucleotide sequence: TGTGCCAGCAGCTTTCAACCGACAGGGGGATGGGGTCAGCCCCAGCATTTT.

The V call is TRBV19, the J call TRBJ2-1, with D possibly TRBD1 on 6 matching bases. V lost 8 bases to trimming and J lost 0 bases, with 17 bases between them. Germline-derived CDR1 and CDR2 are LNHDA and SQIVND (reference sequence). This CDR3 spans 16 amino acids. In DNA, the CDR3 is TGTGCCAGTTACTGGACAGCCTCGTTCTCCTACAATGAGCAGTTCTTC. This sequence encodes CASYWTASFSYNEQFF.

The V call is TRBV19, the J call TRBJ1-2, with 7 positions matching TRBD1. There are 15 residues in the CDR3. J lost 4 bases, V lost 3 bases, and 8 bases had no gene match. CDR1 and CDR2 (germline): LNHDA, SQIVND (reference sequence). This chain's CDR3 is CASSMGTDSFYGYTF. CDR3 DNA: TGTGCCAGTAGTATGGGGACAGACTCTTTCTATGGCTACACCTTC.

This chain connects TRBV19 to TRBJ2-7; D unresolved. Germline CDR1 and CDR2: LNHDA and SQIVND (reference sequence). This CDR3 is 15 amino acids long. V gave up 8 bases and J gave up 2 bases, with 19 bases separating them. In nucleotides, the CDR3 is TGTGCCAGTTCAATAGCAGAGCCAAGCACCTACGAGCAGTACTTC. This encodes CASSIAEPSTYEQYF.